Below, 31 T cell receptor beta chains from the same sample are listed, as sequenced in a study of blood T cell repertoires in COVID-19. Repertoires were generated with immunoSEQ multiplex PCR, while TCRdb's copy carries only in-frame clones and drops some. The sample lists roughly 220,000 clones, 80% occurring once. The sequenced sample was PBMCs or T cells enriched from blood (not recorded which). All receptors derive from a man younger than 40 with acute COVID-19.

The chain has TRBV7-2 and TRBJ1-6, with D perhaps TRBD1 (6 bases). Per germline, CDR1 SGHTA and CDR2 FQGNSA. V dropped 5 bases and J dropped 10 bases, with 21 bases sitting between them. This CDR3 region has 16 residues. The CDR3 DNA follows: TGTGCCAGCAGCCCCCCGGGGGGGGGCGCGGGATCACCCCTCCACTTT. This translates into CASSPPGGGAGSPLHF.

There are many counts of this clone. The J gene is TRBJ2-1, the V gene TRBV24-1; a possible D gene is TRBD2 (6 bases). Trimming removed 2 bases at V and 11 bases at J, with 9 bases between. The CDR3 consists of 12 residues. Germline V lookup: CDR1 KGHDR, CDR2 SFDVKD. CDR3 in amino acids: CATSDSGLKQFF. CDR3 sequence (DNA): TGTGCCACCAGTGATTCGGGACTGAAGCAGTTCTTC.

The chain uses TRBV11-3 and TRBJ2-7; the D is unclear. The V end lost 5 bases, the J end lost 0 bases, and 11 bases lay between the germline ends. The CDR3 extends over 14 amino acids. Germline-derived CDR1 and CDR2 are SGHNT and YENEEA. Written as DNA, the CDR3 is TGTGCCAGCAGCCCGGGTGGAAACTCCTACGAGCAGTACTTC. Its protein product is CASSPGGNSYEQYF.

The chain uses TRBV3-1 (or the pseudogene TRBV3-2) and TRBJ2-3, with 9 bases fitting TRBD1. V shed 1 base and J 1 base; nucleotides not matched to a gene: 12. This CDR3 has 19 amino acids. Germline V lookup: CDR1 LGHDT, CDR2 YNNKEL (reference sequence). The CDR3 nucleotides are TGTGCCAGCAGCCAAGCCGGGCGGACAGGGGCGAAGGGCACAGATACGCAGTATTTT. This sequence encodes CASSQAGRTGAKGTDTQYF.

The chain uses TRBV30 and TRBJ2-5, with 7 bases aligning to TRBD1. CDR1 and CDR2 from the germline V gene are GTSNPN and SVGIG (reference sequence). The ends lost 1 base at V and 5 bases at J; junction bases unmatched: 7. This CDR3 is built from 14 residues. CDR3 protein: CAWSGDRVGETQYF. CDR3 in DNA: TGTGCCTGGAGTGGTGACAGGGTTGGGGAGACCCAGTACTTC.

This clone was seen more than once but under ten times. V gene TRBV2 combines with J gene TRBJ2-7; no definite D call. CDR3 size: 14 residues. Trimming pared 6 bases from V and 0 bases from J, leaving 12 bases between. Germline V CDR1 and CDR2: SNHLY, FYNNEI. CDR3 region: CASRARILSYEQYF. Here the CDR3 DNA reads TGTGCCAGCAGAGCCAGGATCCTCTCCTACGAGCAGTACTTC.

This chain uses TRBV5-5 with TRBJ1-2, with D unclear. Trimming removed 4 bases at V and 0 bases at J, with 22 bases between. The CDR3 covers 18 residues. The germline V gene has CDR1 SGHKS and CDR2 YYEKEE (reference sequence). Here the CDR3 DNA reads TGTGCCAGCAGCCCCTACTTACTCAACAGACGATCTAACTATGGCTACACCTTC. Translated: CASSPYLLNRRSNYGYTF.

This clone was seen only a few times. The chain has TRBV6-5 and TRBJ1-4; TRBD1 aligns across 7 bases. The CDR3 spans 15 residues. The V gene's germline CDR1 is MNHEY and CDR2 SVGAGI. Trimming cost V 6 bases and J 7 bases; bases outside gene matches: 11. The CDR3 bases are TGTGCCAGCAGCTCCGACAGGGACCGCGGTGAAAAACTGTTTTTT. Protein sequence: CASSSDRDRGEKLFF.

This sequence joins TRBV12-5 and TRBJ1-2, with no clear D. This CDR3 contains 15 residues. The V end was cut by 3 bases, the J end by 1 base, with 12 bases between. The germline CDR1 and CDR2 sequences are LGHNT and FRNRAP. In DNA, the CDR3 is TGTGCTAGTGGTTTCGGGGAGGTTGGTAACTATGGCTACACCTTC. This codes for CASGFGEVGNYGYTF.

V is TRBV19 and J is TRBJ1-5; TRBD1 aligns across 7 bases. Germline assignment: CDR1 LNHDA and CDR2 SQIVND (reference sequence). The V segment lost 4 bases and the J segment 5 bases; nucleotides outside the gene matches: 8. This CDR3 comprises 15 residues. The CDR3 DNA reads as TGTGCCAGTAGTAAACAGGGGAGGTTGGATCAGCCCCAGCATTTT. Amino acid sequence: CASSKQGRLDQPQHF.

The chain employs TRBV20-1 and TRBJ2-5; 8 bases line up with TRBD1. Trimming at V came to 3 bases and at J to 5 bases, leaving 8 bases not matched to a gene. The CDR3 consists of 14 residues. Looked up from germline, CDR1 is DFQATT and CDR2 is SNEGSKA (reference sequence). The CDR3 DNA sequence: TGCAGTGCTAGTTTGCCAGGGGGCATCGAGACCCAGTACTTC. Residues: CSASLPGGIETQYF.

The chain combines TRBV19 with TRBJ2-7; 7 bases align to TRBD2. The germline CDR1 and CDR2 sequences are LNHDA and SQIVND (reference sequence). V was pared by 5 bases and J by 2 bases, with 12 bases of the junction left unmatched. The CDR3 runs 16 residues. CDR3 coding DNA: TGTGCCAGTAGTCCAAATCGGCGGGGGAACCCCTACGAGCAGTACTTC. Protein product: CASSPNRRGNPYEQYF.

This clone was observed a few times. This sequence joins TRBV5-1 and TRBJ1-4, with unresolved D. CDR3 length: 15 residues. Germline V gene data show CDR1 as SGHRS and CDR2 as YFSETQ. Between the trimmed V and J ends, which lost 0 bases and 0 bases, there was a span of 6 bases. The CDR3 nucleotides read TGCGCCAGCAGCTTGGATCCGGCAACTAATGAAAAACTGTTTTTT. It codes for CASSLDPATNEKLFF. Full variable domain (outside the CDR3, taken from reference TRBV5-1 and TRBJ1-4): KAGVTQTPRYLIKTRGQQVTLSCSPISGHRSVSWYQQTPGQGLQFLFEYFSETQRNKGNFPGRFSGRQFSNSRSEMNVSTLELGDSALYLCASSLDPATNEKLFFGSGTQLSVL.

J is TRBJ2-1 and V is TRBV9, with 12 bases aligning to TRBD2. The CDR3 sequence is 15 residues long. J gave up 8 bases and V 0 bases, and 3 bases lay outside the gene matches. The germline CDR1 and CDR2 sequences are SGDLS and YYNGEE. CDR3 in amino acids: CASSVGLAGGHEQFF. DNA for the CDR3: TGTGCCAGCAGCGTAGGGCTAGCGGGGGGGCATGAGCAGTTCTTC.

CDR3 region: CASRGPGLAGGPDTQYF. The CDR3 DNA follows: TGCGCCAGCAGGGGCCCGGGACTAGCGGGGGGGCCAGATACGCAGTATTTT. The V and J genes are TRBV10-2 and TRBJ2-3, with 16 nucleotides matching TRBD2. V was clipped by 6 bases and J by 4 bases; unmatched bases: 7. This CDR3 spans 17 amino acids. Germline assignment: CDR1 WSHSY and CDR2 SAAADI.

The chain combines TRBV28 with TRBJ1-4; TRBD1 is a possible D gene (6 bases). V shed 10 bases and J shed 4 bases, with 10 bases lying between them. The CDR3 is 12 amino acids. Germline lookup yields CDR1 MDHEN and CDR2 SYDVKM. CDR3 region: CATGQFNEKLFF. The CDR3 nucleotides are TGTGCCACCGGACAGTTTAATGAAAAACTGTTTTTT.

The CDR3 DNA sequence: TGTGCCAGCAGCTTCGGTCCGAACACCGGGGAGCTGTTTTTT. It is translated as CASSFGPNTGELFF. The chain links TRBV11-2 to TRBJ2-2; no reliable D call. The CDR3 is 14 residues long. V lost 3 bases and J 0 bases, leaving 5 bases between the germline ends. CDR1 is SGHAT, CDR2 FQNNGV, per germline.

The V and J genes are TRBV5-1 and TRBJ1-6, with 10 bases aligning to TRBD1. The CDR3 covers 16 residues. V dropped 4 bases and J dropped 8; count of bases not matched to a gene: 9. Germline CDR1 SGHRS, CDR2 YFSETQ. This CDR3 is CASSQRDRGSDSPLHF. Written as DNA, the CDR3 is TGCGCCAGCAGCCAACGGGACAGGGGTTCGGATTCACCCCTCCACTTT.

V usage is TRBV3-1 (or the pseudogene TRBV3-2) and J usage is TRBJ1-3, with D unresolved. Trimming removed 4 bases from V and 4 bases from J, with 20 bases in between. This CDR3 has 17 residues. Germline V lookup: CDR1 LGHDT, CDR2 YNNKEL (reference sequence). CDR3 nucleotide sequence: TGTGCCAGCAGCCCCGAGGAGTCCGCGGTCTCAGGAAACACCATATATTTT. It is translated as CASSPEESAVSGNTIYF.

Here the CDR3 DNA reads TGTGCCAGCAGCCGACAGGGGGTGGGACAAGAGACCCAGTACTTC. It specifies CASSRQGVGQETQYF. The rearrangement joins TRBV7-9 to TRBJ2-5, with 9 bases matching TRBD1. This CDR3 region has 15 residues. Germline V lookup: CDR1 SEHNR, CDR2 FQNEAQ (reference sequence). V was pared by 5 bases and J by 2 bases, with 6 bases of the junction left unmatched.

This clone showed up just a few times. This chain links TRBV6-5 with TRBJ2-7, with 8 bases aligning to TRBD2. This CDR3 region has 14 residues. Germline assignment: CDR1 MNHEY and CDR2 SVGAGI. V dropped 7 bases and J dropped 7; count of bases not matched to a gene: 12. The CDR3 spells CASKKGLAVWEQYF. For the CDR3, the DNA is TGTGCCAGCAAGAAAGGACTAGCTGTTTGGGAGCAGTACTTC.

The chain uses TRBV6-4 and TRBJ2-3; the match to TRBD2 covers 12 bases. The CDR3 is 16 amino acids. V was pared by 2 bases and J by 2 bases, with 2 bases of the junction left unmatched. Per the germline V gene, CDR1 is MRHNA and CDR2 is SNTAGT. The CDR3 sequence is CASSDRTSGDTDTQYF. CDR3 DNA: TGTGCCAGCAGTGACAGGACTAGCGGGGACACAGATACGCAGTATTTT.

The chain combines TRBV9 with TRBJ2-2, with TRBD1 identical over 11 bases. This CDR3 has 16 residues. The germline V gene has CDR1 SGDLS and CDR2 YYNGEE. V lost 4 bases, J lost 6 bases, and 8 bases stayed unmatched. The CDR3 bases are TGTGCCAGCAGCCCCTGGACAGGGGGCTTCTCCGGGGAGCTGTTTTTT. Its translation is CASSPWTGGFSGELFF. Based on the CDR3 plus reference TRBV9 and TRBJ2-2, the full variable domain is DSGVTQTPKHLITATGQRVTLRCSPRSGDLSVYWYQQSLDQGLQFLIQYYNGEERAKGNILERFSAQQFPDLHSELNLSSLELGDSALYFCASSPWTGGFSGELFFGEGSRLTVL.

The chain uses TRBV6-5 and TRBJ1-2, with 7 bases fitting TRBD1. Trimming removed 5 bases from V and 6 bases from J; junction bases left unmatched: 6. Germline CDR1 and CDR2: MNHEY and SVGAGI. The CDR3 is made up of 13 amino acids. This CDR3 is CASSTQTGNGYTF. CDR3 nucleotides: TGTGCCAGCAGTACCCAGACAGGGAATGGCTACACCTTC.

The chain is built from TRBV4-1 and TRBJ2-7, with D possibly being TRBD2 (7 bases). Germline V gene data show CDR1 as MGHRA and CDR2 as YSYEKL. The CDR3 spans 13 residues. The V gene lost 4 bases and the J gene lost 3 bases, with 10 bases spanning the gap. For the CDR3, the DNA is TGCGCCAGCAGCCGGGGGGGCTTCTACGAGCAGTACTTC. Its translation: CASSRGGFYEQYF.

As regards this clone: The same CDR3 also results from other DNA sequences found in this sample. The rearrangement joins TRBV11-2 to TRBJ1-5; D is unresolved. V was cut by 2 bases and J by 2 bases, with 4 bases left in between. The germline V gene encodes CDR1 SGHAT and CDR2 FQNNGV. This CDR3 is built from 13 residues. The CDR3 protein is CASSLSGNQPQHF. CDR3 nucleotides: TGTGCCAGCAGCTTATCCGGCAATCAGCCCCAGCATTTT.

V gene TRBV2 combines with J gene TRBJ2-2; tentatively, D is TRBD2 (6 bases). CDR3 size: 15 residues. V was cut by 2 bases and J by 1 base, with 8 bases left in between. Germline lookup yields CDR1 SNHLY and CDR2 FYNNEI. The CDR3 protein is CASSEHGRNTGELFF. In nucleotides, the CDR3 is TGTGCCAGCAGTGAACACGGGAGGAACACCGGGGAGCTGTTTTTT.

The count of this clone is one. The gene calls are TRBV3-1 (or the pseudogene TRBV3-2) and TRBJ1-4; tentative D call: TRBD1 (5 bases). The CDR3 totals 15 residues. V gave up 4 bases and J gave up 4 bases, with 13 bases separating them. Per the germline V gene, CDR1 is LGHDT and CDR2 is YNNKEL (reference sequence). CDR3: CASSRWAGRNEKLFF. The CDR3 DNA reads TGTGCCAGCAGCCGTTGGGCAGGGCGTAATGAAAAACTGTTTTTT.

The J gene is TRBJ2-5, the V gene TRBV5-1; TRBD2 is a possible D gene (8 bases). Germline lookup yields CDR1 SGHRS and CDR2 YFSETQ. There are 16 residues in the CDR3. The V end was cut by 3 bases, the J end by 2 bases, with 17 bases between. CDR3 DNA: TGCGCCAGCAGCTCCGGGGGGGACAGATTTCAAGAGACCCAGTACTTC. Translation gives CASSSGGDRFQETQYF.

This rearrangement joins TRBV19 to TRBJ1-2; 7 bases are a match to TRBD1. The V gene end was trimmed by 4 bases and the J gene end by 8 bases; junction bases not matched to a gene: 7. Per germline, CDR1 LNHDA and CDR2 SQIVND (reference sequence). The CDR3 is 13 residues long. CDR3 residues: CASSTRQGGGYTF. In DNA, the CDR3 is TGTGCCAGTAGTACTCGACAGGGAGGAGGCTACACCTTC. Full variable domain (outside the CDR3, taken from reference TRBV19 and TRBJ1-2): DGGITQSPKYLFRKEGQNVTLSCEQNLNHDAMYWYRQDPGQGLRLIYYSQIVNDFQKGDIAEGYSVSREKKESFPLTVTSAQKNPTAFYLCASSTRQGGGYTFGSGTRLTVV.

This chain uses TRBV9 with TRBJ1-3; D is uncertain. CDR3 length: 14 residues. The V end lost 4 bases, the J end lost 5 bases, and 13 bases lay between the germline ends. CDR1 is SGDLS, CDR2 YYNGEE, per germline. CDR3: CASSPPQLRNTIYF. In nucleotides, the CDR3 is TGTGCCAGCAGCCCCCCGCAGTTGCGAAACACCATATATTTT. Together with reference TRBV9 and TRBJ1-3, the CDR3 gives the full variable domain: DSGVTQTPKHLITATGQRVTLRCSPRSGDLSVYWYQQSLDQGLQFLIQYYNGEERAKGNILERFSAQQFPDLHSELNLSSLELGDSALYFCASSPPQLRNTIYFGEGSWLTVV.